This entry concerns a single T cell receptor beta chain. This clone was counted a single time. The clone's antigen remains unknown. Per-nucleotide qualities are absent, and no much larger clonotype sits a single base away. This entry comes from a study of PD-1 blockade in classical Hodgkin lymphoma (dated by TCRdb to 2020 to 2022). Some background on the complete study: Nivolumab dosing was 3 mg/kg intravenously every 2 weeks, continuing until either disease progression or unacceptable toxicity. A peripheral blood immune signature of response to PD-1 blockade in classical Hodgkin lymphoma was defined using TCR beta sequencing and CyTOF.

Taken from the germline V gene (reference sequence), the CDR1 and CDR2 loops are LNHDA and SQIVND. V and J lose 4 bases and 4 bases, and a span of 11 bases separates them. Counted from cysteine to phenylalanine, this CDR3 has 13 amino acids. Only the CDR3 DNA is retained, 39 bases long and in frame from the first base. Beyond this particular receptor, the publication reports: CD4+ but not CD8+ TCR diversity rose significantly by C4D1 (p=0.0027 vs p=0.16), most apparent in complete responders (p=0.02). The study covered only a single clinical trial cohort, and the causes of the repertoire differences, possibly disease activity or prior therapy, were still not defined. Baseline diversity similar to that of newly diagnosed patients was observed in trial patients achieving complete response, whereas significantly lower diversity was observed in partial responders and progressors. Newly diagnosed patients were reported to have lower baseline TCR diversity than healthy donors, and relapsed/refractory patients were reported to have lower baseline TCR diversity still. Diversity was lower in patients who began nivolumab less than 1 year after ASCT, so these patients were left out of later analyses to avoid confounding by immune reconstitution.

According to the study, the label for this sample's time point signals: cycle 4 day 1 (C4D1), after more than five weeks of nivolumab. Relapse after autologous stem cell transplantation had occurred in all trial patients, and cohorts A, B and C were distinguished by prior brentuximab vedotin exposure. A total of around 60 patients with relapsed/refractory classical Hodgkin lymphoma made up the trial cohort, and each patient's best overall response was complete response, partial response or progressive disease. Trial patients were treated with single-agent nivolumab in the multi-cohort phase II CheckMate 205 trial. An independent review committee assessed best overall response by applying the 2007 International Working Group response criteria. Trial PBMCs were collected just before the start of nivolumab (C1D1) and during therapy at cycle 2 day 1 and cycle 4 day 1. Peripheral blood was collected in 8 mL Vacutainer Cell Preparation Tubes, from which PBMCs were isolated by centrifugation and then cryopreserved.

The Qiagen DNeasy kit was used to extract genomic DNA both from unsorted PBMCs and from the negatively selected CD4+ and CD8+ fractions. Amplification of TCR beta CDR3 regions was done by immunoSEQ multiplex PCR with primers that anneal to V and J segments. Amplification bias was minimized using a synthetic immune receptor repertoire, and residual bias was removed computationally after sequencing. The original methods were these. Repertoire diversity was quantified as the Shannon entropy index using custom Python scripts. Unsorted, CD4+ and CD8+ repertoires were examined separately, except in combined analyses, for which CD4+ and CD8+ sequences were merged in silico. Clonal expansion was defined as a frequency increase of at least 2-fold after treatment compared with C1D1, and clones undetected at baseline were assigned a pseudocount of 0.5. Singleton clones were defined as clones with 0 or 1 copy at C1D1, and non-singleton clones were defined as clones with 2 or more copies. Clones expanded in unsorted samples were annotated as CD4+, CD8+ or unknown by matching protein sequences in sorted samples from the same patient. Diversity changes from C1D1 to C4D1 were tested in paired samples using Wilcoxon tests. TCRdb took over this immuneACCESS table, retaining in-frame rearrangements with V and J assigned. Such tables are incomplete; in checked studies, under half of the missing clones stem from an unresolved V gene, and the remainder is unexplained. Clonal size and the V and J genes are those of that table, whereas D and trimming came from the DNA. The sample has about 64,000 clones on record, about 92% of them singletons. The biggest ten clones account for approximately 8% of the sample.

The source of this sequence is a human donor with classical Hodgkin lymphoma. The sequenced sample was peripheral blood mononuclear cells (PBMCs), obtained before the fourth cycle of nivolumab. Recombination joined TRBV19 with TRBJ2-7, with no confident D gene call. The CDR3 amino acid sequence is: CASSNGRQYEQYF. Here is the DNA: TGTGCCAGTAGTAATGGCAGACAATACGAGCAGTACTTC. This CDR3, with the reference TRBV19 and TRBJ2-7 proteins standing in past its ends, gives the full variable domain DGGITQSPKYLFRKEGQNVTLSCEQNLNHDAMYWYRQDPGQGLRLIYYSQIVNDFQKGDIAEGYSVSREKKESFPLTVTSAQKNPTAFYLCASSNGRQYEQYFGPGTRLTVT.